These T cell receptor beta chains were read from a single sample in a study of cytomegalovirus exposure and HLA in healthy donors. The data were produced by immunoSEQ multiplex PCR, yet TCRdb's version contains in-frame clones alone and is incomplete. The sample consists of more than 80,000 clones, roughly 90% of them appearing once. Sample: PBMCs. The source is a woman younger than 35 in good health and CMV-seropositive. Each CDR3 is given with its conserved first and last residue. Clone size is given for some rows only: seen once, a few or many times, or a class if the clone is expanded.

clone_size j_call v_call cdr3_aa
NA TRBJ1-1 TRBV4-2 CASSGHNTEAFF
NA TRBJ2-3 TRBV18 CASSPTGISGEKNTDTQYF
NA TRBJ2-2 TRBV4-3 CASTSGTGDSGELFF
NA TRBJ1-5 TRBV5-8 CASRKDKGGFPQHF
NA TRBJ2-2 TRBV7-6 CASSSRQGSPTGELFF
once TRBJ2-2 TRBV10-3 CAISDWGPGELFF
medium-sized TRBJ1-6 TRBV6-4 CASSDGQGAFSPLHF
NA TRBJ2-5 TRBV4-1 CASSQGKAPRETQYF
NA TRBJ2-1 TRBV11-2 CASSEISGGDNEQFF
NA TRBJ1-5 TRBV4-1 CASSHEPQGVGQPQHF
NA TRBJ2-3 TRBV5-1 CASSVPGLSSTDTQYF
NA TRBJ1-6 TRBV6-5 CASSYSHRESPLHF
few TRBJ1-1 TRBV29-1 CSVKQGRDTEAFF
few TRBJ2-7 TRBV5-4 CASSFTQGSYEQYF
NA TRBJ2-3 TRBV7-8 CASRPGLAGRADTQYF
NA TRBJ1-1 TRBV6-5 CASNLQRDTEAFF
NA TRBJ1-6 TRBV2 CASSWAGGDGSPLHF
few TRBJ1-6 TRBV7-2 CASSWRQDNSPLHF
NA TRBJ2-7 TRBV29-1 CSVEGSSGVEQYF
NA TRBJ1-5 TRBV19 CASSIGEWENQPQHF
NA TRBJ2-1 TRBV10-1 CASSERGAGNEQFF
NA TRBJ1-2 TRBV28 CASRETGGRYGYTF
NA TRBJ2-7 TRBV27 CASSLQGRYSYEQYF
NA TRBJ2-5 TRBV10-3 CAISVSGAETQYF
NA TRBJ2-2 TRBV11-2 CASSFPRSGNTGELFF
few TRBJ2-7 TRBV11-2 CASSVNRGLYEQYF
NA TRBJ1-5 TRBV19 CASSIARAINQPQHF
NA TRBJ2-2 TRBV5-4 CASSLGSSGINTGELFF
NA TRBJ2-1 TRBV10-1 CASSESGGPFNEQFF
NA TRBJ2-3 TRBV9 CASSVGTVITSTDTQYF
NA TRBJ1-4 TRBV7-6 CASSLVGDSWNEKLFF
once TRBJ2-1 TRBV18 CASSGASSYNEQFF
NA TRBJ2-5 TRBV6-6 CAGSRGGPETQYF
NA TRBJ1-1 TRBV7-6 CASSFKQGATEAFF
NA TRBJ1-5 TRBV27 CASRPTGIGSNQPQHF
NA TRBJ1-1 TRBV15 CATSRDGPGGGRTEAFF
NA TRBJ1-2 TRBV28 CASSLWGTGGNYGYTF
NA TRBJ1-5 TRBV4-1 CASGQGMASNQPQHF
NA TRBJ2-2 TRBV10-1 CASSETRTSIVTGELFF
NA TRBJ1-2 TRBV27 CASSPREDYGYTF
NA TRBJ1-1 TRBV28 CATTGFIEAFF
NA TRBJ1-4 TRBV2 CASNRDRGNEKLFF
NA TRBJ2-2 TRBV27 CASSPAPGGGTGELFF
NA TRBJ1-5 TRBV4-1 CASSRDRGPQPQHF
NA TRBJ2-3 TRBV27 CASSSSGEGTDTQYF
NA TRBJ2-3 TRBV6-1 CASSEAGGRGRTDTQYF
NA TRBJ2-5 TRBV4-3 CASSQAPGSQETQYF
NA TRBJ2-3 TRBV27 CASSPGGHTDTQYF
NA TRBJ2-3 TRBV2 CASSPGQGRSDTQYF
once TRBJ1-1 TRBV9 CASSVDGQGGMNTEAFF
few TRBJ2-1 TRBV29-1 CSVVLAAAWYEQFF
few TRBJ1-2 TRBV10-1 CASSPTRGGSGYTF
NA TRBJ2-5 TRBV18 CASSPTGGQETQYF
NA TRBJ2-5 TRBV5-1 CASSQTGQGSGETQYF
NA TRBJ2-5 TRBV28 CASSNTGVARETQYF
NA TRBJ1-6 TRBV5-5 CASSGPQGARGSPLHF
NA TRBJ1-5 TRBV6-4 CASSDSTGASNQPQHF
once TRBJ1-5 TRBV19 CASSIDRGGIGQPQHF
NA TRBJ2-7 TRBV7-6 CASSFQPGGQGVSEQYF